This T cell receptor beta chain is drawn from a study of CD8 T cells in ankylosing spondylitis. This clonotype has ten or more counts. Germline V CDR1 and CDR2: SEHNR, FQNEAQ (reference sequence). The CDR3 extends over 14 amino acids. V shed 6 bases and J shed 1 base, with 9 bases lying between them. TCRdb reprocessed the 5' RACE reads via MiXCR and lists one record per CDR3 protein. Altogether 130,000 or so distinct CDR3 sequences are present, about 7% being singletons, with the ten largest covering less than 15%. Sequenced material: blood, either unsorted or a sorted T cell fraction (not recorded which). This receptor was identified in a male donor with ankylosing spondylitis or in good health (not recorded which). J is TRBJ2-2 and V is TRBV7-9, with D maybe TRBD1 (5 bases). CDR3 residues: CASRETENTGELFF. The CDR3 DNA follows: TGTGCCAGCAGGGAGACAGAGAACACCGGGGAGCTGTTTTTT.